These 23 T cell receptor beta chains came from one sample sequenced in a study of blood T cell repertoires in COVID-19. Clones were read by immunoSEQ multiplex PCR, and TCRdb kept only the in-frame ones, dropping some. The top ten clones hold 8% to 10% of a sample with under 200,000 clones, 80% to 90% of them seen once. Source material: peripheral blood. These receptors all come from a man aged 60-69 years with acute or convalescent COVID-19.

This chain uses TRBV18 with TRBJ1-2; D not certain. Germline CDR1 KGHSH, CDR2 LQKENI. CDR3 length equals 17 residues. Trimming took off 6 bases at V and 0 bases at J, with 20 bases between the two ends. The CDR3 loop is CASSPLERGSANYGYTF. CDR3 bases: TGTGCCAGCTCCCCGTTGGAGAGAGGAAGCGCTAACTATGGCTACACCTTC.

The rearrangement joins TRBV13 to TRBJ2-3, with 12 bases identical to TRBD1. Trimming took 4 bases from V and 5 from J; bases not matched to a gene: 7. The length of the CDR3 is 16 residues. CDR1 PRHDT and CDR2 FYEKMQ come from the germline V gene (reference sequence). Here the CDR3 reads CASSSRDRGLKDTQYF. The CDR3 nucleotides are TGTGCCAGCAGCTCGCGGGACAGGGGGCTGAAAGATACGCAGTATTTT.

The chain combines TRBV28 with TRBJ2-5; D is possibly TRBD1 (6 bases). The CDR3 length is 15 residues. Between the trimmed V and J ends, which lost 6 bases and 5 bases, there was a span of 19 bases. Germline V gene data show CDR1 as MDHEN and CDR2 as SYDVKM. CDR3 in amino acids: CASRSRTALGETQYF. The DNA for the CDR3 is TGTGCCAGCAGGTCAAGGACAGCCCTCGGGGAGACCCAGTACTTC.

The gene calls are TRBV27 and TRBJ2-1; D ambiguous. Trimming pared 3 bases from V and 7 bases from J, leaving 7 bases between. Germline V gene lookup returns CDR1 MNHEY and CDR2 SMNVEV (reference sequence). The CDR3 length is 12 residues. Here the CDR3 DNA reads TGTGCCAGCAGTTTTAATTCGAATGAGCAGTTCTTC. It encodes CASSFNSNEQFF.

The genes are TRBV5-1 and TRBJ2-5; D not certain. This CDR3 has 13 residues. Germline V gives CDR1 SGHRS, CDR2 YFSETQ. The V end lost 2 bases, the J end lost 5 bases, and 10 bases lay between the germline ends. The CDR3 here is CASSFSREETQYF. CDR3 bases: TGCGCCAGCAGCTTTTCCCGCGAGGAGACCCAGTACTTC. Drawing the rest from reference TRBV5-1 and TRBJ2-5, the complete variable domain is KAGVTQTPRYLIKTRGQQVTLSCSPISGHRSVSWYQQTPGQGLQFLFEYFSETQRNKGNFPGRFSGRQFSNSRSEMNVSTLELGDSALYLCASSFSREETQYFGPGTRLLVL.

This clone came up once. The CDR3 DNA follows: TGTGCCAGCAGCTCCACATTAGCGGAAGACACAGATACGCAGTATTTT. Amino acids: CASSSTLAEDTDTQYF. The chain combines TRBV7-3 with TRBJ2-3; tentatively, D is TRBD2 (6 bases). The V gene lost 4 bases and the J gene lost 2 bases, with 16 bases spanning the gap. CDR1 and CDR2 from the germline V gene are SGHTA and FQGTGA. The CDR3 is 16 residues long.

The chain uses TRBV28 and TRBJ2-3; TRBD2 aligns across 7 bases. The CDR3 has 15 amino acids. Trimming at V came to 5 bases and at J to 2 bases, leaving 7 bases not matched to a gene. CDR1 and CDR2 from the germline V gene are MDHEN and SYDVKM. The CDR3 DNA reads as TGTGCCAGCAGTGAAAGCGGGGCACCCACAGATACGCAGTATTTT. This gives the protein CASSESGAPTDTQYF.

V and J are TRBV29-1 and TRBJ1-2; 10 nucleotides line up with TRBD1. The V and J ends lost 5 bases and 5 bases, in that order; junction bases with no gene match: 14. The CDR3 runs to 16 residues. Germline values: CDR1 SQVTM, CDR2 ANQGSEA. The chain's CDR3 is CSVPPTGTGALYGYTF. For the CDR3, the DNA is TGCAGCGTTCCACCAACTGGGACAGGGGCCCTATATGGCTACACCTTC.

The chain carries TRBV29-1 and TRBJ2-1; 7 bases are shared with TRBD1. This CDR3 is built from 13 residues. Germline V gives CDR1 SQVTM, CDR2 ANQGSEA. The CDR3 DNA follows: TGCAGGGTTCAGGGGGTGCGTATCAATGAGCAGTTCTTC. Its translation is CRVQGVRINEQFF.

This clone was seen a single time. The gene calls are TRBV7-3 and TRBJ1-1; D possibly corresponds to TRBD1 (6 bases). CDR3 size: 16 residues. Trimming removed 3 bases at V and 1 base at J, with 15 bases between. CDR1 is SGHTA and CDR2 is FQGTGA in the germline V gene. This chain's CDR3 is CASSFQPRGQNTEAFF. The CDR3 nucleotides are TGTGCCAGCAGCTTCCAACCCAGGGGCCAGAACACTGAAGCTTTCTTT.

The CDR3 region is CASRDTRGYEQYF. The DNA of the CDR3 is TGTGCCAGCAGGGACACTAGGGGGTACGAGCAGTACTTC. This rearrangement joins TRBV7-3 to TRBJ2-7; the D gene is possibly TRBD1 (6 bases). Germline values: CDR1 SGHTA, CDR2 FQGTGA. V dropped 6 bases and J dropped 4 bases, with 13 bases sitting between them. CDR3 size: 13 residues.

The chain couples TRBV5-1 to TRBJ1-1; maybe TRBD1 (5 bases). Germline CDR1 SGHRS, CDR2 YFSETQ. Trimming took 5 bases from V and 7 from J, leaving 18 bases between them. The CDR3 has 14 residues. CDR3: CASRAGTARGEAFF. Written as DNA, the CDR3 is TGCGCCAGCAGGGCGGGGACCGCCCGAGGTGAAGCTTTCTTT.

The rearrangement joins TRBV7-2 to TRBJ1-2; 7 bases map to TRBD1. CDR3 size: 14 residues. CDR1 and CDR2 (germline): SGHTA, FQGNSA. V trimming: 5 bases; J trimming: 4 bases; junction bases outside the gene matches: 7. The CDR3 loop reads CASSQGTASYGYTF. The CDR3 region has the DNA TGTGCCAGCAGCCAGGGGACAGCAAGCTATGGCTACACCTTC.

The chain is built from TRBV11-2 and TRBJ1-2, with a tentative D call TRBD1 (5 bases). The germline gives CDR1 SGHAT, CDR2 FQNNGV. V lost 7 bases and J lost 7, with 19 bases in between. The length of the CDR3 is 14 residues. CDR3: CASTTRKGAGGYTF. The CDR3 DNA reads TGTGCCAGCACCACGAGGAAAGGGGCAGGTGGCTACACCTTC.

The chain links TRBV18 to TRBJ2-2; D call uncertain. The CDR3 sequence is 17 residues long. Germline CDR1 KGHSH, CDR2 LQKENI. V lost 3 bases to trimming and J lost 1 base, with 15 bases between them. The CDR3 loop is CASSPRLRTENTGELFF. In DNA form, the CDR3 reads TGTGCCAGCTCACCCAGGCTGAGAACAGAGAACACCGGGGAGCTGTTTTTT.

This chain links TRBV29-1 with TRBJ2-1, with 15 bases aligning to TRBD2. J gave up 2 bases and V 7 bases, and 9 bases lay outside the gene matches. Germline V gene lookup returns CDR1 SQVTM and CDR2 ANQGSEA. The CDR3 consists of 17 residues. This CDR3 reads CSGTGTSGRNTYNEQFF. The CDR3 DNA reads TGCAGCGGTACCGGGACTAGCGGGAGGAACACCTACAATGAGCAGTTCTTC.

CDR3 DNA: TGCGCCAGCAGCGCACCCGGGGGGCGTAGCACAGATACGCAGTATTTT. Translating gives CASSAPGGRSTDTQYF. V and J are TRBV5-1 and TRBJ2-3, with D maybe TRBD2 (7 bases). Trimming removed 4 bases from V and 0 bases from J, with 15 bases in between. Germline CDR1 reads SGHRS; CDR2 reads YFSETQ. The CDR3 loop spans 16 amino acids.

CDR3 residues: CASSEVREYNEKLFF. CDR3 DNA sequence: TGTGCCAGCAGTGAAGTCCGAGAGTATAATGAAAAACTGTTTTTT. V gene TRBV6-1 combines with J gene TRBJ1-4; D call uncertain. Germline V lookup: CDR1 MNHNS, CDR2 SASEGT. This CDR3 has 15 residues. The germline V and J ends were trimmed by 1 base and 4 bases, with 10 bases remaining between them.

V usage is TRBV5-4 and J usage is TRBJ2-1; the D gene is possibly TRBD2 (7 bases). Per the germline V gene, CDR1 is SGHNT and CDR2 is YYREEE (reference sequence). The CDR3 runs to 16 residues. The V gene lost 5 bases and the J gene lost 10 bases, with 25 bases spanning the gap. The CDR3 sequence: CASSSSGGGQQGEQFF. The CDR3 DNA is TGTGCCAGCAGTTCCTCCGGGGGAGGGCAGCAGGGGGAGCAGTTCTTC.

This chain links TRBV5-4 with TRBJ2-4; D is undetermined. Between the trimmed V and J ends, which lost 5 bases and 6 bases, there was a span of 18 bases. CDR1 SGHNT and CDR2 YYREEE come from the germline V gene (reference sequence). The length of the CDR3 is 15 residues. The CDR3 is CASSLPRPGVNIQYF. CDR3 bases: TGTGCCAGCAGTCTCCCCCGGCCAGGCGTAAACATTCAGTACTTC.

This clone was counted between two and nine times. This chain links TRBV7-9 with TRBJ1-2; D is undetermined. The CDR3 runs to 15 residues. Trimming took 5 bases from V and 3 from J, leaving 16 bases between them. Looked up from germline, CDR1 is SEHNR and CDR2 is FQNEAQ (reference sequence). CDR3 nucleotides: TGTGCCAGCAGCCCCCCTCTAGACGGCGACTATGGCTACACCTTC. Protein: CASSPPLDGDYGYTF.

V is TRBV5-1 and J is TRBJ1-1, with 10 bases identical to TRBD1. The germline V gene encodes CDR1 SGHRS and CDR2 YFSETQ. V was pared by 0 bases and J by 0 bases, with 2 bases of the junction left unmatched. The CDR3 is made up of 16 amino acids. The CDR3 coding sequence is TGCGCCAGCAGCTTGGATGGGACAGGGGTGAACACTGAAGCTTTCTTT. Encoded protein: CASSLDGTGVNTEAFF.

CDR3 coding DNA: TGTGCCAGCAGCGACCCGATGGGCAAGTACAATGAGCAGTTCTTC. Protein product: CASSDPMGKYNEQFF. The chain carries TRBV11-2 and TRBJ2-1, with unresolved D. The length of the CDR3 is 15 residues. The V gene's germline CDR1 is SGHAT and CDR2 FQNNGV. V gave up 5 bases and J gave up 4 bases, with 15 bases separating them. Complete variable domain (other parts from reference TRBV11-2 and TRBJ2-1): EAGVAQSPRYKIIEKRQSVAFWCNPISGHATLYWYQQILGQGPKLLIQFQNNGVVDDSQLPKDRFSAERLKGVDSTLKIQPAKLEDSAVYLCASSDPMGKYNEQFFGPGTRLTVL.